This section outlines one TCR beta chain sequence together with its context. These data belong to a study of blood T cell repertoires in COVID-19. Under the authors' procedure: Reference gene primer amplification gave nucleated cell count estimates. TCRdb keeps only in-frame clones here, not all; method: immunoSEQ multiplex PCR. The V and J calls and clone size were taken over from that table, and D and trimming were inferred from the DNA. The sample carries roughly 200,000 clones, around 87% recorded once. This CDR3 region has 17 residues. Germline CDR1 reads SGHTA; CDR2 reads FQGTGA. V lost 5 bases to trimming and J lost 6 bases, with 25 bases between them.

The gene calls are TRBV7-3 and TRBJ1-2; a possible D gene is TRBD1 (5 bases). This sequence originates from a woman younger than 45 who had recovered from COVID-19. Sequenced sample: PBMCs or T cells enriched from blood (not recorded which). The DNA of the CDR3 is TGTGCCAGCAGCCCAGCGGGAGGCGGGCCAGGGTTTCATGGCTACACCTTC. Translated: CASSPAGGGPGFHGYTF.